This T cell receptor (beta chain) was observed in a study of TIL therapy for anti-PD-1-resistant metastatic lung cancer. Time point described: pre-treatment sample, taken before nivolumab and TIL therapy. The libraries were made with immunoSEQ v3. The data were produced by immunoSEQ multiplex PCR, yet TCRdb's version contains in-frame clones alone and is incomplete. The data contain about 20,000 clones, around 70% of them seen just once; the ten biggest clones take up almost 2%. The length of the CDR3 is 16 residues. This receptor was identified in a person aged 25 to 79 with non-small cell lung cancer. The sequenced sample was blood, obtained at baseline. The V and J genes are TRBV21-1 and TRBJ2-2; the table's TRBD1 call for D was not verified on the DNA. TRBV21-1 is a pseudogene locus. CDR3 sequence (DNA): TGTGCCAGCATCCCCTTGACAGGGTTTGACACCGGGGAGCTGTTTTTT. It yields the protein CASIPLTGFDTGELFF.